The sequence of this TCR beta chain was determined in a study of technical replicates of blood from four donors. TCRdb keeps only in-frame clones here, not all; method: immunoSEQ multiplex PCR. The sample holds 78,000 or so clones, about nine tenths seen once. The CDR3 contains 15 residues. The V segment lost 4 bases and the J segment 5 bases; nucleotides outside the gene matches: 7. Germline V gives CDR1 LGHNA, CDR2 YSLEER. The V call is TRBV4-3, the J call TRBJ2-7, with 11 positions matching TRBD2. This sequence was found in a human donor in good health. Sequencing input: T cells isolated from PBMCs. This CDR3 is CASSPVAGGTHEQYF. The CDR3 region has the DNA TGCGCCAGCAGCCCGGTAGCGGGAGGGACCCACGAGCAGTACTTC.